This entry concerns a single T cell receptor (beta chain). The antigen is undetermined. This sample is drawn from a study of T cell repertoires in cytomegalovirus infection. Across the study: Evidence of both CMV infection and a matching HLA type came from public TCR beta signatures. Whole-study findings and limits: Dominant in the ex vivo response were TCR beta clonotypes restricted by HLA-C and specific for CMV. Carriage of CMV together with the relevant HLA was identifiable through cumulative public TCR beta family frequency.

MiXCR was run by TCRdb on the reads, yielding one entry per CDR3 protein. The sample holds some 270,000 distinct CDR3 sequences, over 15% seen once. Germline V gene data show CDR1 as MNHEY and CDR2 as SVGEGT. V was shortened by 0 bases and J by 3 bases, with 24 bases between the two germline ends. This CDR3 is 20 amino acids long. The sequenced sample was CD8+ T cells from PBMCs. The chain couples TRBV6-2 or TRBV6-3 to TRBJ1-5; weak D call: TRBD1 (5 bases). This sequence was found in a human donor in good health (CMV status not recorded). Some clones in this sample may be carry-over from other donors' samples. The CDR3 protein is CASSYSFGAARAVLNQPQHF. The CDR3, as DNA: TGTGCCAGCAGTTACTCGTTTGGGGCGGCGCGGGCAGTTCTCAATCAGCCCCAGCATTTT.